This T cell receptor beta chain was recorded in a study of STAT5B mutations in CD4+ large granular lymphocyte leukemia (dated by TCRdb to the early 2020s). Some background on the complete study: Among the healthy controls, the CDR3 'QG' motif was associated with a particular HLA allele. The study compared the TCRbeta repertoires of patients with CD4+ T-cell large granular lymphocyte leukemia against those of healthy blood donors. The purity of purified fractions was confirmed by flow cytometry on FACSCanto II or FACSVerse to exceed 95% among lymphocytes. The study at large found these results: The data were not HLA-matched, and the relatively small sample size could explain the higher clonality seen in CD4+ compared with CD8+ T-LGLL. Main leukemic clonotypes were private to each patient, although roughly 24% of the main leukemic clonotypes were found at low frequency in the non-leukemic repertoires of other patients. TRBV06-family usage was enriched among the top patient clones (8/27) compared with healthy controls (2/35). Greater clonality appeared to be present in CD4-sorted patient repertoires than in healthy CD4+ repertoires, and the difference was retained after the putative leukemic clones were removed.

Details on this clone: The antigen this receptor binds is unknown. Base-call qualities are not available, and no considerably larger clone is one nucleotide away.

The immunoSEQ assay at survey resolution was applied to genomic DNA for sequencing of TCRbeta rearrangements. Processing in the source paper ran as follows. A lowest detectable productive clonotype frequency of 2.59 x 10-5 was observed in the TCR sequencing data. Analyses included only productive TCRbeta rearrangements, meaning complete and in-frame sequences. Clonality for each sample was calculated as Simpson clonality in the immunoSEQ Analyzer version 3.0. Based on frequency, clones were grouped as very rare, small, medium, large (1-20%) or hyperexpanded (>20%). Generation probabilities were estimated with OLGA 1.2.3, V-gene circos plots were made with VDJtools, specificities were searched in VDJdb, and CDR3 motifs were identified with GLIPH. The source is immuneACCESS, and TCRdb retained only in-frame sequences with V and J called. Part of the clones is not carried over; for the studies checked, unresolved V genes explain less than half of this, and the remainder is unexplained. Clonal size and the V and J genes are those of that table, whereas D and trimming came from the DNA. A total of 20,000 to 25,000 clones appear in this sample, 82% of them only once. The ten largest account for 8.6% of the sample.

The CDR3 covers 14 residues, taking in both the cysteine and the phenylalanine. Only the CDR3 DNA is retained, 42 bases long and in frame from the first base. The germline ends are 13 bases apart after V is trimmed by 6 bases and J by 4 bases. From a lookup of the germline V gene, CDR1 and CDR2 are SNHLY and FYNNEI. Healthy controls were approximately 40 blood donors whose buffy coats came from the Finnish Red Cross blood service. All TCR-sequenced material derived from peripheral blood: patient blood samples and healthy donor buffy coats. Peripheral blood mononuclear cells were isolated by Ficoll-Hypaque gradient centrifugation. Magnetic purification was used to isolate CD4+ cells from the buffy coats of the healthy controls. Genomic DNA was extracted using the Gentra Puregene Cell and Tissue kit, and a Qubit 2.0 fluorometer was used to quantify it.

Sequencing used CD4+ T cells from blood buffy coats. The clonotype comes from a human donor in good health. The chain couples TRBV2 to TRBJ2-1; the D gene could be TRBD1 or TRBD2, each one agreeing over 5 bases. CDR3 sequence: CASSAGTDYNEQFF. At the DNA level, the sequence is TGTGCCAGCAGCGCCGGGACGGATTACAATGAGCAGTTCTTC.